These 21 T cell receptor beta chains were sequenced from one sample in a study of T cells in localized non-small cell lung cancer. Assay used: immunoSEQ multiplex PCR; TCRdb lists only in-frame clones, some missing. The data show some 25,000 clones, approximately 90% seen once. The specimen was PBMCs, collected before any cancer treatment. The origin of the receptors is a man aged 40-75 years with stage II lung adenocarcinoma.

The V gene is TRBV28, the J gene TRBJ1-2; no clear D. The CDR3 consists of 13 residues. V gave up 5 bases and J gave up 11 bases, with 18 bases separating them. Germline CDR1 is MDHEN and CDR2 is SYDVKM. This CDR3 is CASSPMRAGPYTF. CDR3 nucleotide sequence: TGTGCCAGCAGTCCTATGAGGGCCGGCCCGTACACCTTC.

The V and J genes are TRBV7-2 and TRBJ2-5; D remains unclear. The CDR3 is made up of 15 amino acids. In germline, CDR1 is SGHTA, CDR2 FQGNSA. Trimming shortened V by 6 bases and J by 3 bases, and 17 bases separated the two germline ends. CDR3 nucleotide sequence: TGTGCCAGCAGATCTCCGACACGGACCAAAGAGACCCAGTACTTC. Residues: CASRSPTRTKETQYF.

The rearrangement uses TRBV9 and TRBJ2-7; D is uncertain. The germline gives CDR1 SGDLS, CDR2 YYNGEE. This CDR3 has 13 amino acids. Trimming shortened V by 0 bases and J by 3 bases, and 7 bases separated the two germline ends. Written as DNA, the CDR3 is TGTGCCAGCAGCGTAGGCCAGAACTACGAGCAGTACTTC. The encoded protein is CASSVGQNYEQYF.

The V call is TRBV5-5, the J call TRBJ1-2; no clear D. Between the trimmed V and J ends, which lost 3 bases and 0 bases, there was a span of 12 bases. CDR1 SGHKS and CDR2 YYEKEE come from the germline V gene (reference sequence). This CDR3 has 15 amino acids. CDR3 residues: CASSYTGSTNYGYTF. The CDR3 DNA sequence: TGTGCCAGCAGCTATACCGGGTCGACTAACTATGGCTACACCTTC.

The chain joins TRBV7-3 to TRBJ2-7, with D uncertain. The CDR3 has 14 residues. Germline V gene sequence: CDR1 SGHTA, CDR2 FQGTGA. The V end lost 2 bases, the J end lost 7 bases, and 15 bases lay between the germline ends. CDR3 nucleotide sequence: TGTGCCAGCAGCTTATCGGGTTTTTCTACGGAGCAGTACTTC. Translated, it gives CASSLSGFSTEQYF.

The genes are TRBV9 and TRBJ2-2; TRBD1 agrees at 11 bases. Germline CDR1 is SGDLS and CDR2 is YYNGEE. Germline trimming cut 4 bases from V and 4 bases from J; bases unmatched to any gene: 6. The CDR3 consists of 16 residues. The CDR3 DNA reads as TGTGCCAGCAGCCCCGGACAGGGGGCGGGCACCGGGGAGCTGTTTTTT. It codes for CASSPGQGAGTGELFF.

V usage is TRBV30 and J usage is TRBJ1-5; 10 nucleotides align to TRBD1. CDR1 and CDR2 from the germline V gene are GTSNPN and SVGIG (reference sequence). Trimming at V came to 4 bases and at J to 4 bases, leaving 4 bases not matched to a gene. The CDR3 length is 14 residues. The chain's CDR3 is CAWNPGQGNQPQHF. The CDR3 coding sequence is TGTGCCTGGAACCCGGGACAGGGGAATCAGCCCCAGCATTTT.

The chain is built from TRBV7-2 and TRBJ2-1; maybe TRBD2 (6 bases). Germline-derived CDR1 and CDR2 are SGHTA and FQGNSA. This CDR3 contains 15 residues. Trimming took 0 bases from V and 3 from J, leaving 9 bases between them. This CDR3 reads CASSLAWGVYNEQFF. The CDR3 region has the DNA TGTGCCAGCAGCTTAGCATGGGGGGTCTACAATGAGCAGTTCTTC.

The rearrangement joins TRBV6-5 to TRBJ1-2; perhaps TRBD1 as D (5 bases). Per the germline V gene, CDR1 is MNHEY and CDR2 is SVGAGI. V lost 5 bases and J 7 bases, leaving 11 bases between the germline ends. This CDR3 comprises 12 residues. Written as DNA, the CDR3 is TGTGCCAGCAGTCCCCGGGGCAGTGGCTACACCTTC. Protein: CASSPRGSGYTF.

This clone was found a few times. This chain joins TRBV7-9 and TRBJ1-1; D unclear. Germline V gives CDR1 SEHNR, CDR2 FQNEAQ (reference sequence). CDR3 length: 14 amino acids. The ends were cut back, 4 bases at V and 2 bases at J, with 11 bases in the middle. CDR3 DNA: TGTGCCAGCAGCTCAATGGGTGGAAACACTGAAGCTTTCTTT. It yields the protein CASSSMGGNTEAFF.

The rearrangement uses TRBV30 and TRBJ2-3, with TRBD1 identical over 8 bases. Germline V gene sequence: CDR1 GTSNPN, CDR2 SVGIG (reference sequence). J lost 3 bases, V lost 0 bases, and 11 bases had no gene match. The CDR3 loop spans 17 amino acids. The CDR3 loop is CAWSVGQGLGSTDTQYF. CDR3 nucleotides: TGTGCCTGGAGTGTTGGACAGGGTTTGGGTTCGACAGATACGCAGTATTTT.

V and J are TRBV12-5 and TRBJ1-2, with a weak D call TRBD1 (6 bases). The CDR3 loop spans 14 amino acids. The germline V gene encodes CDR1 LGHNT and CDR2 FRNRAP. V was pared by 7 bases and J by 2 bases, with 14 bases between. CDR3 nucleotides: TGTGCTAGTGAAATGTCGGGGGGCAACTATGGCTACACCTTC. Encoded protein: CASEMSGGNYGYTF.

This clone was counted once. V usage is TRBV6-6 and J usage is TRBJ1-4; TRBD1 agrees at 10 bases. Germline V gives CDR1 MNHNY, CDR2 SVGAGI (reference sequence). The V and J ends lost 2 bases and 10 bases, in that order; junction bases with no gene match: 7. This CDR3 has 15 amino acids. CDR3 nucleotide sequence: TGTGCCAGCAGTTACGCCGGGACAGGGGAGGGAAAACTGTTTTTT. Protein: CASSYAGTGEGKLFF.

The chain has TRBV19 and TRBJ1-5; 7 bases match TRBD1. This CDR3 contains 16 residues. V shed 5 bases, J shed 0 bases, and the junction held 7 bases outside the gene matches. Germline lookup yields CDR1 LNHDA and CDR2 SQIVND (reference sequence). The CDR3 bases are TGTGCCAGTAGTTTCTCAGGGGGTCATAGCAATCAGCCCCAGCATTTT. Its translation: CASSFSGGHSNQPQHF.

The chain is built from TRBV27 and TRBJ2-2; D not resolved. Trimming cost V 5 bases and J 5 bases, with 6 bases left between them. The CDR3 consists of 12 residues. CDR1 is MNHEY and CDR2 is SMNVEV in the germline V gene (reference sequence). The CDR3 DNA follows: TGTGCCAGCAGTCTGGGAACCGGGGAGCTGTTTTTT. It is translated as CASSLGTGELFF.

The V gene is TRBV30, the J gene TRBJ1-2; 9 bases are shared with TRBD1. Germline values: CDR1 GTSNPN, CDR2 SVGIG (reference sequence). V gave up 1 base and J gave up 5 bases; unmatched junction bases: 8. The CDR3 runs to 15 residues. DNA for the CDR3: TGTGCCTGGAGTGCCCAGGGACAGGGATTTTATGGCTACACCTTC. As protein: CAWSAQGQGFYGYTF.

The CDR3 reads CASSQTFQQQYF. The CDR3 DNA sequence: TGTGCCAGCAGTCAAACCTTCCAACAGCAGTACTTC. This rearrangement joins TRBV11-2 to TRBJ2-7, with unresolved D. The CDR3 totals 12 residues. Germline V gene lookup returns CDR1 SGHAT and CDR2 FQNNGV. V dropped 6 bases and J dropped 8 bases, with 14 bases sitting between them. The complete variable domain, with remaining parts taken from reference TRBV11-2 and TRBJ2-7, reads EAGVAQSPRYKIIEKRQSVAFWCNPISGHATLYWYQQILGQGPKLLIQFQNNGVVDDSQLPKDRFSAERLKGVDSTLKIQPAKLEDSAVYLCASSQTFQQQYFGPGTRLTVT.

J is TRBJ1-6 and V is TRBV30, with D uncertain. This CDR3 comprises 15 residues. The V end lost 2 bases, the J end lost 0 bases, and 8 bases lay between the germline ends. Germline V gene lookup returns CDR1 GTSNPN and CDR2 SVGIG (reference sequence). In nucleotides, the CDR3 is TGTGCCTGGAGTCCCCCCGGCTCCTATAATTCACCCCTCCACTTT. This sequence encodes CAWSPPGSYNSPLHF.

The chain carries TRBV2 and TRBJ2-6; 9 bases agree with TRBD1. V was clipped by 8 bases and J by 2 bases; unmatched bases: 7. Germline loops: CDR1 SNHLY, CDR2 FYNNEI. This CDR3 has 16 residues. CDR3 residues: CASLRDRVTGANVLTF. CDR3 sequence (DNA): TGTGCCAGCCTCCGGGACAGGGTTACTGGGGCCAACGTCCTGACTTTC.

V usage is TRBV28 and J usage is TRBJ1-6; D is possibly TRBD1 (5 bases). Per germline, CDR1 MDHEN and CDR2 SYDVKM. Trimming shortened V by 7 bases and J by 9 bases, and 16 bases separated the two germline ends. The CDR3 contains 14 residues. The CDR3 is CASISHRPFSPLHF. Here the CDR3 DNA reads TGTGCCAGCATCTCCCACAGGCCGTTTTCACCCCTCCACTTT.

V gene TRBV25-1 combines with J gene TRBJ1-2, with no clear D. The CDR3 has 13 amino acids. V was shortened by 3 bases and J by 2 bases, with 7 bases between the two germline ends. Per the germline V gene, CDR1 is MGHDK and CDR2 is SYGVNS. The CDR3 nucleotides are TGTGCCAGCAGTGAGTCGCCGAACTATGGCTACACCTTC. Translated, it gives CASSESPNYGYTF.